This T cell receptor beta chain originates from a study of CD8 T cells in Susac syndrome. The multiple sclerosis controls consisted of treatment-naive patients with relapsing-remitting disease, either stable or active. Through negative isolation, CD4+ and CD8+ T cells were obtained, while TEMRA cells were enriched using FACS. V dropped 6 bases and J dropped 4; count of bases not matched to a gene: 6. Per germline, CDR1 DFQATT and CDR2 SNEGSKA (reference sequence). The CDR3 is made up of 14 amino acids. Random hexamers served to reverse transcribe roughly 0.45 to 1 ug RNA. Coverage of TCR beta CDR3 amplification by immunoSEQ multiplex PCR extended to 54 Vbeta and 13 Jbeta. In TCRdb, the immunoSEQ multiplex PCR reads were re-called with MiXCR into one record per CDR3 protein. The sample has nearly 200,000 distinct CDR3 sequences; 90% to 95% are singletons.

The source of this sequence is a human donor with multiple sclerosis. What was sequenced was CD4+ T cells from PBMCs. The genes are TRBV20-1 and TRBJ2-1; TRBD2 matches at 10 bases. The CDR3 bases are TGCAGTGCGCCAACTAGCGGGAATTACAATGAGCAGTTCTTC. The encoded protein is CSAPTSGNYNEQFF.